This T cell receptor beta chain appears in the sequencing data of a study of CD4 T cells in relation to SARS-CoV-2 and coronaviruses. Findings and limits, study-wide: Each donor contributed either pre-pandemic or post-infection samples, not both. According to naive versus memory sequencing, detected responses are memory recall, not newly primed.

This CDR3 has 15 residues. Germline V gene data show CDR1 as SGHRS and CDR2 as YFSETQ. V lost 4 bases to trimming and J lost 5 bases; unmatched junction nucleotides: 5. The method was immunoSEQ multiplex PCR; TCRdb's version includes in-frame clones alone and lacks a portion of them. The table lists about 65,000 clones, about nine tenths of them singletons. Regarding this clone: What it recognizes is unknown.

Before the COVID-19 pandemic, during about 2011-2019, CD4+ T cells were taken from unexposed donors. Cryopreserved PBMCs were CD4-enriched, then split into naive and memory cells. This TCR was recovered from a human donor in good health. The chain links TRBV5-1 to TRBJ2-3, with 12 nucleotides matching TRBD1. Sample: memory CD4+ T cells from PBMCs. The CDR3 sequence: CASSPGQGAKDTQYF. The DNA for the CDR3 is TGCGCCAGCAGCCCGGGACAGGGGGCAAAAGATACGCAGTATTTT.